This passage covers 27 T cell receptor beta chains from one sample sequenced in a study of cytomegalovirus exposure and HLA in healthy donors. In the PCR, 60 Vbeta and 13 Jbeta primers were used. The table came from immunoSEQ multiplex PCR; TCRdb's copy has only in-frame clones and leaves some out. The sample has about 130,000 clones, around 77% seen once. Sequencing was carried out using PBMCs. The receptors were gathered from a man aged 45 to 65 in good health and CMV-seronegative.

V and J are TRBV10-3 and TRBJ1-5, with 10 nucleotides matching TRBD1. V was clipped by 6 bases and J by 5 bases; unmatched bases: 4. CDR1 is ENHRY, CDR2 SYGVKD, per germline. CDR3 length: 14 amino acids. As DNA, the CDR3 is TGTGCCATCAGCCCCGGGACAGGGGATCAGCCCCAGCATTTT. Translated, it gives CAISPGTGDQPQHF.

This clone was detected only once. The chain joins TRBV5-4 to TRBJ2-1; TRBD2 might be the D (5 bases). The CDR3 totals 15 residues. The germline V gene has CDR1 SGHNT and CDR2 YYREEE (reference sequence). V was shortened by 0 bases and J by 7 bases, with 14 bases between the two germline ends. The CDR3 DNA reads TGTGCCAGCAGCTTGGTGCTAGCCGGGCGGAATGAGCAGTTCTTC. Protein product: CASSLVLAGRNEQFF.

This chain uses TRBV5-6 with TRBJ2-6; tentative D call: TRBD2 (5 bases). CDR1 SGHDT and CDR2 YYEEEE come from the germline V gene. Trimming removed 0 bases from V and 0 bases from J, with 7 bases in between. CDR3 length equals 16 residues. CDR3 DNA sequence: TGTGCCAGCAGCTTGGAGAGGGTCTCTGGGGCCAACGTCCTGACTTTC. It specifies CASSLERVSGANVLTF.

This clone was recorded only once. This chain uses TRBV28 with TRBJ2-1, with 7 bases that match TRBD2. After removal of 3 bases from V and 9 bases from J, the junction contained 8 bases not matched to a gene. This CDR3 has 14 residues. From germline, CDR1 is MDHEN and CDR2 SYDVKM. This CDR3 is CASSFAGRVTEQFF. In DNA, the CDR3 is TGTGCCAGCAGTTTCGCGGGGAGGGTCACTGAGCAGTTCTTC.

The chain employs TRBV10-2 and TRBJ1-2, with 8 bases fitting TRBD1. The CDR3 covers 14 residues. Germline values: CDR1 WSHSY, CDR2 SAAADI. V trimming: 3 bases; J trimming: 9 bases; junction bases outside the gene matches: 9. Here the CDR3 DNA reads TGCGCCAGCAGTGAAGGGGGACAGGAGAGGAGCTACACCTTC. This gives the protein CASSEGGQERSYTF.

CDR3 DNA sequence: TGCAGCGTTGAAGATTTAGGAGCGGGAGGGCCCTCGAATGAGCAGTTCTTC. Translated, it gives CSVEDLGAGGPSNEQFF. V usage is TRBV29-1 and J usage is TRBJ2-1, with 10 bases that match TRBD2. The germline V gene encodes CDR1 SQVTM and CDR2 ANQGSEA. The CDR3 is made up of 17 amino acids. V was clipped by 0 bases and J by 7 bases; unmatched bases: 12.

A few counts support this clone. This chain joins TRBV2 and TRBJ2-1; 8 positions match TRBD1. Germline V gene lookup returns CDR1 SNHLY and CDR2 FYNNEI. The CDR3 consists of 13 residues. Trimming at V came to 6 bases and at J to 6 bases, leaving 4 bases not matched to a gene. The CDR3 loop is CASSVQGVNEQFF. The CDR3 coding sequence is TGTGCCAGCAGCGTACAGGGGGTCAATGAGCAGTTCTTC.

This chain uses TRBV11-2 with TRBJ2-1; a possible D gene is TRBD1 (6 bases). Trimming cost V 5 bases and J 4 bases, with 15 bases left between them. The CDR3 runs to 15 residues. Germline V lookup: CDR1 SGHAT, CDR2 FQNNGV. This chain's CDR3 is CASSLARGSYNEQFF. As DNA, the CDR3 is TGTGCCAGCAGCCTCGCCAGGGGTAGTTACAATGAGCAGTTCTTC.

The chain joins TRBV7-2 to TRBJ1-1; TRBD1 matches 7 bases. The CDR3 spans 15 residues. V trimming: 5 bases; J trimming: 0 bases; junction bases outside the gene matches: 6. From germline, CDR1 is SGHTA and CDR2 FQGNSA. CDR3 loop: CASSPATGMNTEAFF. DNA of the CDR3: TGTGCCAGCAGCCCAGCGACAGGGATGAACACTGAAGCTTTCTTT. The variable domain in full, completed from reference TRBV7-2 and TRBJ1-1, reads GAGVSQSPSNKVTEKGKDVELRCDPISGHTALYWYRQSLGQGLEFLIYFQGNSAPDKSGLPSDRFSAERTGGSVSTLTIQRTQQEDSAVYLCASSPATGMNTEAFFGQGTRLTVV.

The rearrangement joins TRBV14 to TRBJ2-2; 9 bases are shared with TRBD2. Germline lookup yields CDR1 SGHDN and CDR2 FVKESK. CDR3 length: 16 residues. Trimming took 5 bases from V and 4 from J; bases not matched to a gene: 8. The CDR3 region has the DNA TGTGCCAGCAGCGGCGGGCTAGCGGGGCCCACCGGGGAGCTGTTTTTT. It encodes CASSGGLAGPTGELFF.

V usage is TRBV5-1 and J usage is TRBJ2-3; 7 nucleotides align to TRBD2. After removal of 3 bases from V and 1 base from J, the junction contained 8 bases not matched to a gene. The germline CDR1 and CDR2 sequences are SGHRS and YFSETQ. CDR3 length equals 16 residues. CDR3 amino acids: CASSSSGLLGTDTQYF. In DNA form, the CDR3 reads TGCGCCAGCAGCTCTAGCGGTTTACTGGGCACAGATACGCAGTATTTT. The full variable domain, in which reference TRBV5-1 and TRBJ2-3 provide the parts outside the CDR3, is KAGVTQTPRYLIKTRGQQVTLSCSPISGHRSVSWYQQTPGQGLQFLFEYFSETQRNKGNFPGRFSGRQFSNSRSEMNVSTLELGDSALYLCASSSSGLLGTDTQYFGPGTRLTVL.

This clone has a handful of counts. The genes are TRBV18 and TRBJ2-7; tentative D call: TRBD2 (5 bases). Germline-derived CDR1 and CDR2 are KGHSH and LQKENI. Trimming stripped 2 bases from V and 3 bases from J, with 8 bases between. The CDR3 loop spans 13 amino acids. CDR3 region: CASSPGSGYEQYF. CDR3 nucleotides: TGTGCCAGCTCACCAGGGAGCGGCTACGAGCAGTACTTC.

This clone was recorded only once. V usage is TRBV19 and J usage is TRBJ1-2; possible D gene TRBD1, 5 bases. CDR3 size: 15 residues. The germline V gene encodes CDR1 LNHDA and CDR2 SQIVND (reference sequence). Trimming stripped 4 bases from V and 6 bases from J, with 18 bases between. The DNA for the CDR3 is TGTGCCAGTAGTAGGGATCAGGGAAACGCCAATGGCTACACCTTC. It codes for CASSRDQGNANGYTF.

The sample holds many counts of this clone. The J gene is TRBJ2-1, the V gene TRBV29-1; D remains unclear. The CDR3 is made up of 16 amino acids. V was cut by 3 bases and J by 0 bases, with 15 bases left in between. Looked up from germline, CDR1 is SQVTM and CDR2 is ANQGSEA. The CDR3 DNA follows: TGCAGCGTTGAGTCCGTTCCAGGTGGCTCCTACAATGAGCAGTTCTTC. Its translation: CSVESVPGGSYNEQFF.

V usage is TRBV4-1 and J usage is TRBJ2-7; TRBD1 matches 8 bases. The ends lost 0 bases at V and 3 bases at J; junction bases unmatched: 13. The CDR3 totals 18 residues. The germline V gene has CDR1 MGHRA and CDR2 YSYEKL. The CDR3 sequence: CASSQDREDRVGNYEQYF. The CDR3 DNA is TGCGCCAGCAGCCAAGATCGCGAGGACAGGGTGGGAAACTACGAGCAGTACTTC.

The V call is TRBV7-9, the J call TRBJ2-4; D remains ambiguous. CDR3 length equals 12 residues. Trimming stripped 1 base from V and 10 bases from J, with 8 bases between. Looked up from germline, CDR1 is SEHNR and CDR2 is FQNEAQ (reference sequence). CDR3 nucleotides: TGTGCCAGCAGCTTAGACAGACAAATTCAGTACTTC. This codes for CASSLDRQIQYF.

The genes are TRBV9 and TRBJ1-3; the D is unclear. The CDR3 runs 14 residues. The germline V gene has CDR1 SGDLS and CDR2 YYNGEE. V lost 0 bases and J 4 bases, leaving 8 bases between the germline ends. This CDR3 is CASSVVWHGNTIYF. The DNA for the CDR3 is TGTGCCAGCAGCGTAGTTTGGCACGGAAACACCATATATTTT.

The chain recombines TRBV19 with TRBJ1-2; D is unclear. CDR3 size: 12 residues. Deletions cut 7 bases from V and 8 bases from J, with 14 bases between. Germline CDR1 is LNHDA and CDR2 is SQIVND (reference sequence). Written as DNA, the CDR3 is TGTGCCAGTACCTCGCGGGGAGGAGGCTACACCTTC. Encoded protein: CASTSRGGGYTF.

CDR3 DNA: TGTGCCAGCAGGAGGGAATCTAGCGGGAGCCCCGGAAGATCCATCTACGAGCAGTACTTC. As protein: CASRRESSGSPGRSIYEQYF. This sequence joins TRBV2 and TRBJ2-7; 10 nucleotides align to TRBD2. CDR3 size: 20 residues. V lost 6 bases and J lost 3; bases outside the gene matches: 23. CDR1 and CDR2 (germline): SNHLY, FYNNEI.

V gene TRBV5-1 combines with J gene TRBJ2-7, with 8 bases matching TRBD1. CDR1 and CDR2 from the germline V gene are SGHRS and YFSETQ. Trimming took 0 bases from V and 2 from J; bases not matched to a gene: 4. The CDR3 contains 15 residues. The CDR3: CASSLGTGLAYEQYF. The CDR3 DNA follows: TGCGCCAGCAGCTTGGGGACAGGGTTAGCCTACGAGCAGTACTTC.

This clone occurred once. The chain employs TRBV23-1 and TRBJ2-1; 8 nucleotides match TRBD2. TRBV23-1 is an ORF for which the function is uncertain. The CDR3 sequence is 17 residues long. V trimming: 2 bases; J trimming: 4 bases; junction bases outside the gene matches: 10. The CDR3, as DNA: TGCGCCAGCAGTCAACCCTCGCCCGCGGGAGGTTACAATGAGCAGTTCTTC. It yields the protein CASSQPSPAGGYNEQFF.

The V call is TRBV28, the J call TRBJ2-7, with TRBD1 matching 11 bases. The germline CDR1 and CDR2 sequences are MDHEN and SYDVKM. The CDR3 length is 16 residues. The junction had 8 bases not matched to a gene; V was cut back by 5 bases and J by 2 bases. The CDR3 region has the DNA TGTGCCAGCAGTCCTCTACGGGACAGGGGGACCTACGAGCAGTACTTC. Its protein is CASSPLRDRGTYEQYF.

The chain couples TRBV28 to TRBJ1-5; TRBD1 is a possible D gene (5 bases). The ends were cut back, 2 bases at V and 2 bases at J, with 16 bases in the middle. This CDR3 contains 17 residues. Germline V CDR1 and CDR2: MDHEN, SYDVKM. Written as DNA, the CDR3 is TGTGCCAGCAGTTTAAACCTACAGGCTCGGGGCAATCAGCCCCAGCATTTT. Translated: CASSLNLQARGNQPQHF. Together with reference TRBV28 and TRBJ1-5, the CDR3 gives the full variable domain: DVKVTQSSRYLVKRTGEKVFLECVQDMDHENMFWYRQDPGLGLRLIYFSYDVKMKEKGDIPEGYSVSREKKERFSLILESASTNQTSMYLCASSLNLQARGNQPQHFGDGTRLSIL.

The genes are TRBV5-4 and TRBJ2-7; perhaps TRBD1 as D (5 bases). V shed 2 bases and J shed 1 base, with 7 bases lying between them. Germline loops: CDR1 SGHNT, CDR2 YYREEE (reference sequence). This CDR3 has 13 residues. In nucleotides, the CDR3 is TGTGCCAGCAGCTTAGGGGAATCCTACGAGCAGTACTTC. Its translation is CASSLGESYEQYF.

As to this clone: This specimen includes other DNA sequences encoding the same CDR3. The rearrangement joins TRBV29-1 to TRBJ2-7, with 8 bases aligning to TRBD2. Looked up from germline, CDR1 is SQVTM and CDR2 is ANQGSEA. The CDR3 covers 16 residues. The V and J ends lost 4 bases and 3 bases, in that order; junction bases with no gene match: 14. The CDR3 is CSVGGSGTLSDYEQYF. CDR3 in DNA: TGCAGCGTTGGAGGTAGCGGGACCCTGTCCGACTACGAGCAGTACTTC.

This sequence joins TRBV27 and TRBJ2-7; TRBD2 aligns across 13 bases. The J segment lost 3 bases and the V segment lost 0 bases, leaving 2 bases of the junction unmatched. The germline CDR1 and CDR2 sequences are MNHEY and SMNVEV (reference sequence). This CDR3 comprises 16 residues. The CDR3 DNA reads as TGTGCCAGCAGTTTATCCGGGACTAGCGGGATCTACGAGCAGTACTTC. Amino acids: CASSLSGTSGIYEQYF.

The chain employs TRBV23-1 and TRBJ2-1, with TRBD2 matching over 8 bases. TRBV23-1 carries the ORF label, with uncertain function. This CDR3 has 15 residues. Trimming cost V 6 bases and J 10 bases; bases outside gene matches: 14. The CDR3 DNA is TGCGCCAGCAGGACTAGCGAACGTTGGGCTTGCGAGCAGTTCTTC. Encoded protein: CASRTSERWACEQFF.